This entry is about one TCR beta chain. The sample is drawn from a study of cytomegalovirus exposure and HLA in healthy donors. 13 Jbeta primers and 60 Vbeta primers were used for the PCR. Sequencing was performed with immunoSEQ multiplex PCR; in TCRdb, only in-frame clones are kept and a portion is missing. The data contain 84,000 or so clones, approximately 80% of them singletons. The origin of this receptor is a man under 40 in good health and CMV-seronegative. The sequenced sample was PBMCs.

The CDR3 region has the DNA TGCGCCAGCAGTGAGTCGGCCATAGCGGGAGCTCACACCGGGGAGCTGTTTTTT. This sequence encodes CASSESAIAGAHTGELFF. The chain carries TRBV10-1 and TRBJ2-2, with 9 bases identical to TRBD2. The CDR3 has 18 amino acids. V gave up 0 bases and J gave up 3 bases; unmatched junction bases: 8. Germline CDR1 reads WNHNN; CDR2 reads SYGVQD (reference sequence).